Listed here is a single T cell receptor (beta chain). The antigen remains unidentified. The data stem from a study of blood T cells in healthy people across ages. Study findings and constraints: Both naive CD4+ cell counts and diversity were greater in long-lived donors than in aged donors.

Combining a sample-barcoded 5' primer with a J-beta primer mix, a second PCR ran for about 7 to 12 cycles. Every molecule of cDNA carried a tag from a template-switch adaptor with 12 random nucleotides. TCRdb re-derived calls from the 5' RACE reads in MiXCR, one entry per CDR3 protein. The data contain under 2,000,000 distinct CDR3 sequences, about 50% of them singletons. Donors each provided around 10 milliliters of peripheral blood. They isolated at least 6.5 million PBMCs from each sample. Germline V gene lookup returns CDR1 MNHNS and CDR2 SASEGT. This CDR3 is 14 amino acids long. V shed 5 bases, J shed 5 bases, and the junction held 6 bases outside the gene matches.

The sequenced sample consisted of blood. This rearrangement joins TRBV6-1 to TRBJ2-7, with TRBD1 matching over 10 bases. This clonotype was sampled from a woman aged 40 to 50 in good health. As DNA, the CDR3 is TGTGCCAGCAGTCTGGACAGGGGGTCCAACGAGCAGTACTTC. Its translation is CASSLDRGSNEQYF.